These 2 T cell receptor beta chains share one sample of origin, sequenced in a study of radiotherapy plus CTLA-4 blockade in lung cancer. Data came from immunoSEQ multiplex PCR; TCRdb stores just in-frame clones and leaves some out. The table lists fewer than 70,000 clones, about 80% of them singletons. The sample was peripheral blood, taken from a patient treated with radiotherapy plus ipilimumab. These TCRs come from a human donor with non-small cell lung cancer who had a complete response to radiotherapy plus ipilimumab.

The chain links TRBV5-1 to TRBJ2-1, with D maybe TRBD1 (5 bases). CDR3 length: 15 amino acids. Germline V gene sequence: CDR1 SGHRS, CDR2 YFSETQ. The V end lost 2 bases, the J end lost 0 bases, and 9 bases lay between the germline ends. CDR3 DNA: TGCGCCAGCAGCTTCGACAGCAGCTCCTACAATGAGCAGTTCTTC. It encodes CASSFDSSSYNEQFF.

DNA for the CDR3: TGTGCCAGCAGTGACTCGCCGCGGGGGGACGTGGATACGCAGTATTTT. It codes for CASSDSPRGDVDTQYF. The rearrangement joins TRBV6-4 to TRBJ2-3; TRBD2 matches at 8 bases. Germline CDR1 and CDR2: MRHNA and SNTAGT. J was trimmed by 6 bases and V by 0 bases; bases with no gene match: 8. The CDR3 sequence is 16 residues long.